One sample yielded the 23 T cell receptor beta chains listed below, sequenced in a study of blood T cell repertoires in COVID-19. Repertoires were generated with immunoSEQ multiplex PCR, while TCRdb's copy carries only in-frame clones and drops some. The sample has 250,000 to 350,000 clones, under 85% seen once. The sequenced sample was peripheral blood. The receptor source for this set is a human donor with COVID-19, enrolled during active disease. The donor label of this sample is uncertain.

This chain uses TRBV9 with TRBJ2-3; 10 nucleotides match TRBD1. Germline V gene data show CDR1 as SGDLS and CDR2 as YYNGEE. V trimming: 4 bases; J trimming: 6 bases; junction bases outside the gene matches: 14. This CDR3 is built from 17 residues. The DNA of the CDR3 is TGTGCCAGCAGCCGTTTACCGACAGGGGGCTTCGGGGATACGCAGTATTTT. Its protein product is CASSRLPTGGFGDTQYF.

This chain connects TRBV3-1 (or the pseudogene TRBV3-2) to TRBJ2-1; TRBD1 agrees at 7 bases. The CDR3 has 13 residues. The germline V gene encodes CDR1 LGHDT and CDR2 YNNKEL (reference sequence). Germline trimming cut 5 bases from V and 7 bases from J; bases unmatched to any gene: 5. The DNA of the CDR3 is TGTGCCAGCAGCTCGCCGGACAGGAATGAGCAGTTCTTC. Translation: CASSSPDRNEQFF.

In nucleotides, the CDR3 is TGTGCCAGTAGTATACAGGACAGAGAGACCCAGTACTTC. Residues: CASSIQDRETQYF. The chain is built from TRBV19 and TRBJ2-5, with D perhaps matching TRBD1 (6 bases). This CDR3 has 13 amino acids. The germline V and J ends were trimmed by 2 bases and 4 bases, with 8 bases remaining between them. Germline V lookup: CDR1 LNHDA, CDR2 SQIVND (reference sequence).

The chain has TRBV27 and TRBJ2-7; tentative D call: TRBD1 (6 bases). The CDR3 runs to 16 residues. Looked up from germline, CDR1 is MNHEY and CDR2 is SMNVEV (reference sequence). Trimming cost V 6 bases and J 2 bases, with 20 bases left between them. The CDR3 protein is CASSFKTGTPAYEQYF. DNA for the CDR3: TGTGCCAGCAGCTTTAAAACCGGGACACCCGCCTACGAGCAGTACTTC.

V gene TRBV5-4 combines with J gene TRBJ1-1, with D possibly being TRBD1 (5 bases). The CDR3 is made up of 14 amino acids. Trimming pared 2 bases from V and 3 bases from J, leaving 11 bases between. From germline, CDR1 is SGHNT and CDR2 YYREEE (reference sequence). Written as DNA, the CDR3 is TGTGCCAGCAGCTTAGACGGGGGACACACTGAAGCTTTCTTT. Its protein is CASSLDGGHTEAFF.

This rearrangement joins TRBV7-2 to TRBJ2-2; 7 bases map to TRBD1. Germline loops: CDR1 SGHTA, CDR2 FQGNSA. The CDR3 runs 15 residues. V lost 1 base and J lost 2; bases outside the gene matches: 1. Here the CDR3 DNA reads TGTGCCAGCAGCTTAGAAGGGGGCAACACCGGGGAGCTGTTTTTT. This codes for CASSLEGGNTGELFF.

The chain recombines TRBV7-2 with TRBJ2-5, with 10 bases lining up with TRBD2. V lost 5 bases to trimming and J lost 7 bases; unmatched junction nucleotides: 10. The CDR3 sequence is 15 residues long. CDR1 and CDR2 (germline): SGHTA, FQGNSA. CDR3 bases: TGTGCCAGCAGCCAAGGCCTAGCGGGAGTATTGACCCAGTACTTC. This sequence encodes CASSQGLAGVLTQYF.

This clone was observed a few times. J is TRBJ1-1 and V is TRBV2, with D hard to call. The ends were cut back, 2 bases at V and 1 base at J, with 8 bases in the middle. The CDR3 loop spans 14 amino acids. Germline CDR1 is SNHLY and CDR2 is FYNNEI. CDR3 sequence (DNA): TGTGCCAGCAGTGAACGTACTACGAACACTGAAGCTTTCTTT. Translated, it gives CASSERTTNTEAFF.

This chain connects TRBV27 to TRBJ2-1, with 9 bases fitting TRBD2. CDR1 is MNHEY, CDR2 SMNVEV, per germline (reference sequence). The CDR3 runs 15 residues. The ends lost 8 bases at V and 6 bases at J; junction bases unmatched: 11. Here the CDR3 DNA reads TGTGCCAGCCGACCGTCGGCGGGAGGGCTCAATGAGCAGTTCTTC. It encodes CASRPSAGGLNEQFF.

The rearrangement joins TRBV5-1 to TRBJ2-3, with TRBD2 matching 11 bases. Germline lookup yields CDR1 SGHRS and CDR2 YFSETQ. V trimming: 4 bases; J trimming: 2 bases; junction bases outside the gene matches: 18. The CDR3 contains 20 residues. The CDR3 protein is CASSPSGQKLAGGDTDTQYF. The DNA for the CDR3 is TGCGCCAGCAGCCCTAGTGGACAGAAGCTAGCGGGAGGCGACACAGATACGCAGTATTTT. The variable domain in full, completed from reference TRBV5-1 and TRBJ2-3, reads KAGVTQTPRYLIKTRGQQVTLSCSPISGHRSVSWYQQTPGQGLQFLFEYFSETQRNKGNFPGRFSGRQFSNSRSEMNVSTLELGDSALYLCASSPSGQKLAGGDTDTQYFGPGTRLTVL.

This sequence joins TRBV18 and TRBJ1-2; D call uncertain. Trimming stripped 0 bases from V and 8 bases from J, with 13 bases between. The germline V gene encodes CDR1 KGHSH and CDR2 LQKENI. The CDR3 loop spans 14 amino acids. The CDR3 region is CASSPPSQISGYTF. The CDR3 DNA reads as TGTGCCAGCTCACCACCGAGCCAGATTAGCGGCTACACCTTC.

The rearrangement joins TRBV28 to TRBJ1-5; 7 nucleotides align to TRBD1. V gave up 6 bases and J gave up 5 bases; unmatched junction bases: 4. This CDR3 contains 13 residues. The germline gives CDR1 MDHEN, CDR2 SYDVKM. As DNA, the CDR3 is TGTGCCAGCAGGTTGACAGGGCATCAGCCCCAGCATTTT. Translated, it gives CASRLTGHQPQHF.

The gene calls are TRBV19 and TRBJ1-1, with D tentatively TRBD1 (6 bases). Germline V gene lookup returns CDR1 LNHDA and CDR2 SQIVND (reference sequence). This CDR3 is built from 16 residues. With 11 bases removed from V and 2 bases from J, the gap between germline ends came to 24 bases. CDR3 region: CAASSRRQGPNTEAFF. The CDR3 coding sequence is TGTGCCGCATCCTCCCGACGGCAGGGGCCCAACACTGAAGCTTTCTTT.

This clone was detected only a few times. V gene TRBV3-1 (or the pseudogene TRBV3-2) combines with J gene TRBJ2-7; 9 bases fit TRBD2. The CDR3 contains 14 residues. Per the germline V gene, CDR1 is LGHDT and CDR2 is YNNKEL (reference sequence). V gave up 1 base and J gave up 9 bases; unmatched junction bases: 7. The CDR3 region has the DNA TGTGCCAGCAGCCAAGGGACTAGCGCTAGGGGGCAGTACTTC. This translates into CASSQGTSARGQYF.

The rearrangement uses TRBV7-3 and TRBJ2-2; TRBD2 aligns across 13 bases. The trim removed 3 bases at V and 7 bases at J, leaving 5 bases unmatched. This CDR3 is built from 16 residues. Germline CDR1 SGHTA, CDR2 FQGTGA. In nucleotides, the CDR3 is TGTGCCAGCAGCTTTCCACTAGCGGGAGGGATCGGGGAGCTGTTTTTT. Protein: CASSFPLAGGIGELFF.

This clone was seen only once. The V call is TRBV7-8, the J call TRBJ2-3; D is uncertain. Between the trimmed V and J ends, which lost 8 bases and 4 bases, there was a span of 7 bases. Germline V gives CDR1 SGHVS, CDR2 FQNEAQ. There are 11 residues in the CDR3. CDR3 sequence (DNA): TGTGCCAGCTATATCTCAGATACGCAGTATTTT. As protein: CASYISDTQYF.

The chain links TRBV7-2 to TRBJ1-5, with D possibly being TRBD1 (5 bases). Between the trimmed V and J ends, which lost 5 bases and 6 bases, there was a span of 17 bases. CDR3 length: 15 residues. The germline V gene encodes CDR1 SGHTA and CDR2 FQGNSA. The CDR3 here is CASSPQGRDGQPQHF. The CDR3 bases are TGTGCCAGCAGCCCCCAGGGCAGGGATGGTCAGCCCCAGCATTTT.

This rearrangement joins TRBV7-8 to TRBJ2-7, with 8 bases matching TRBD2. Germline assignment: CDR1 SGHVS and CDR2 FQNEAQ. CDR3 length: 15 residues. V was pared by 3 bases and J by 5 bases, with 9 bases of the junction left unmatched. The CDR3, as DNA: TGTGCCAGCAGCTTTGAACGGGGTAGCGGGGACGAGCAGTACTTC. It codes for CASSFERGSGDEQYF. Using reference TRBV7-8 and TRBJ2-7 for the parts outside the CDR3, the full variable domain is GAGVSQSPRYKVAKRGQDVALRCDPISGHVSLFWYQQALGQGPEFLTYFQNEAQLDKSGLPSDRFFAERPEGSVSTLKIQRTQQEDSAVYLCASSFERGSGDEQYFGPGTRLTVT.

The chain carries TRBV27 and TRBJ1-1; D gene ambiguous. The CDR3 is made up of 15 amino acids. Germline CDR1 reads MNHEY; CDR2 reads SMNVEV (reference sequence). V gave up 9 bases and J gave up 1 base, with 18 bases separating them. The CDR3, as DNA: TGTGCCAGTGCTTTCTCGCGGCGGGGGAACACTGAAGCTTTCTTT. Residues: CASAFSRRGNTEAFF.

This chain uses TRBV24-1 with TRBJ2-1; possibly TRBD1 for D (6 bases). The V and J ends lost 3 bases and 10 bases respectively, with 15 bases between them. CDR1 is KGHDR, CDR2 SFDVKD, per germline. The CDR3 runs to 14 residues. CDR3 bases: TGTGCCACCAGTGATAACAGGGAAGTACGGGAGCAGTTCTTC. This sequence encodes CATSDNREVREQFF.

The chain has TRBV28 and TRBJ1-2, with D possibly being TRBD1 (5 bases). The V end lost 6 bases, the J end lost 8 bases, and 19 bases lay between the germline ends. The CDR3 length is 14 residues. Germline loops: CDR1 MDHEN, CDR2 SYDVKM. In nucleotides, the CDR3 is TGTGCCAGCAGGCAGGATAGGGGCCCGAGGGGCTACACCTTC. This translates into CASRQDRGPRGYTF.

This clone was seen once. This rearrangement joins TRBV7-6 to TRBJ2-7; 11 bases agree with TRBD2. Germline values: CDR1 SGHVS, CDR2 FNYEAQ. This CDR3 is built from 16 residues. V dropped 0 bases and J dropped 4; count of bases not matched to a gene: 5. CDR3 sequence reads: CASSLASGTSGYEQYF. The CDR3, as DNA: TGTGCCAGCAGCTTAGCTTCCGGGACTAGCGGATACGAGCAGTACTTC.

V usage is TRBV29-1 and J usage is TRBJ1-1; TRBD1 matches at 7 bases. The germline V gene has CDR1 SQVTM and CDR2 ANQGSEA. This CDR3 contains 12 residues. After removal of 7 bases from V and 2 bases from J, the junction contained 4 bases not matched to a gene. The CDR3 DNA sequence: TGCAGCGCTGGGACAGTTAACACTGAAGCTTTCTTT. Protein product: CSAGTVNTEAFF.